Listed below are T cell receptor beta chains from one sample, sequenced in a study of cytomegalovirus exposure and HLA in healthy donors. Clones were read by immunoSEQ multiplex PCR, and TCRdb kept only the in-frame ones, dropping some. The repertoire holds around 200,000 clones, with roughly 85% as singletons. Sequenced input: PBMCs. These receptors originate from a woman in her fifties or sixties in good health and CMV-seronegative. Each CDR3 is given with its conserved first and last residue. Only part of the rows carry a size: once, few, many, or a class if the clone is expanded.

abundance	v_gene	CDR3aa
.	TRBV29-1	CSVQADKNEQFF
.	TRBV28	CASTLNGRNEQFF
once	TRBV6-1	CASTAGRGVETQYF
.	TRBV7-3	CASRDTGGRYNEQFF
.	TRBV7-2	CASSSQQGTQPQHF
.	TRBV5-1	CASSLETGDEKLFF
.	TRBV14	CASSQRSDQETQYF
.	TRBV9	CASSAFGRDRELPEGGYTF
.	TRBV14	CASSQEATLTRRF
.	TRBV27	CASSLTPGDTQYF
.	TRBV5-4	CASSGPGGFGTGELFF
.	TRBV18	CASSPPARDTQYF
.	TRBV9	CASTRLQGTTQPNYGYTF
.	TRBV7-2	CASSRRTSLEYEQYF
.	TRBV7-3	CASSLTPTALNEQFF
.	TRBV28	CASTRGPAQETQYF
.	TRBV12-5	CASGALAGGLDTQYF
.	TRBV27	CASSLLRPGTGSYEQYF
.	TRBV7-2	CASSYGQGSGEQYF
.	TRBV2	CASSDGQQYGYTF
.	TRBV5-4	CASSNLGQGGIDTQYF
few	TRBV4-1	CASSQGQGVGYEQYF
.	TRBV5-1	CASSLLAGGPVETQYF
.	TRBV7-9	CASSLDGGQGLPGQYF
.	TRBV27	CASSTGLAGAGDEQFF
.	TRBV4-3	CASSGAGAVYGYTF
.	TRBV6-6	CASSIGLAEDTQYF
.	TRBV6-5	CASSYSRGNYEQYF
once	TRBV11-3	CASSLDQVTEQFF
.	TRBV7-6	CASSSQQGTNEKLFF
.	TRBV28	CASSFGSAGGKGQYF
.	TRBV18	CASSPRTSGSNEQFF
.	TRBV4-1	CASSQDRDSLGRGYTF
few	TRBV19	CASSPGTSGRREQYF
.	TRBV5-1	CASRGPGHPTYEQYF
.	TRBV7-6	CASSVGQSYNEQFF
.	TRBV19	CATFDPWRDTQYF
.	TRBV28	CASSYRGGNQPQHF
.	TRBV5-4	CASSSHYEQYF
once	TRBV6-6	CASNIDRSSYEQYF
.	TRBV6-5	CASSNPRDRGNEQFF
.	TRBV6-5	CASSWASHNYEQYF
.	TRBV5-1	CASSPSSGSGANVLTF
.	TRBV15	CATKEGTTYEQYF
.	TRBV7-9	CASSEADTQYF
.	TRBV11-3	CASSNPGDTEAFF
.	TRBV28	CASTKRRGTNEKLFF
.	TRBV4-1	CASSQDFRGVAGQETQYF
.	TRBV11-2	CASSLYSGNEQFF
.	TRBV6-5	CASSSGQTFIYTEAFF
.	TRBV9	CASSVVAGGLAGTDTQYF
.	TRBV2	CASSQQGKGEKLFF